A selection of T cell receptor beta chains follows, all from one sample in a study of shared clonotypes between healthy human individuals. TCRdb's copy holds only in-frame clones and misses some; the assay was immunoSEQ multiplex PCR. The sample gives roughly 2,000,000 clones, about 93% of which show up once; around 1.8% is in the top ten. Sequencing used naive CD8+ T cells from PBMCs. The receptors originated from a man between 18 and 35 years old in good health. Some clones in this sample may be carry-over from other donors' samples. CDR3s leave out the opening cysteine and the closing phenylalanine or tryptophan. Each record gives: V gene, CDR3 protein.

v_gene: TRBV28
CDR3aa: ASSSGLEDTIY

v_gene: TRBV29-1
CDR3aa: SAVGLAGYNEQF

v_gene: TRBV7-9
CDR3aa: ASSPGSSGEKLF

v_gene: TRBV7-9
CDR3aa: ASSLGGYSNQPQH

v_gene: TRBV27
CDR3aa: ASSFGTEAF

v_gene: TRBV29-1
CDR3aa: SVLSPGTREGLALVTQY

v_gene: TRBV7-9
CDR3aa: ASSPRGRRSYEQY

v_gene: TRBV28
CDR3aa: ASSLAEGGELF

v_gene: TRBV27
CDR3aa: ASSLSHGADTQY

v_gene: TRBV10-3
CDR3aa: AISEGRGVVNTEAF

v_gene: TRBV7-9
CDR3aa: ASSIQPSTEKLF

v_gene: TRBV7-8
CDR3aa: ASSRTQALRDEQY

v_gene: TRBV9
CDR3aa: ASSPGTSGSNEQF

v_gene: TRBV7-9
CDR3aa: ASSFGGYSYEQY

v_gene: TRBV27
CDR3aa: ASGPGLLPWNEQF

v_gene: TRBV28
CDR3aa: ASSFLRAGNTEAF

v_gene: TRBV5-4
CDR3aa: ASSLVRGMNTEAF

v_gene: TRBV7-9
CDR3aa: ASSPVEETQY

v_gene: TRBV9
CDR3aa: ASSVHRGEVAFEKLF

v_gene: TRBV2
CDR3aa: ASSEEQGWWEQY

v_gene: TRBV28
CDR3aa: ASRTTLDFWEKLF

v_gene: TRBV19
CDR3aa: ASSTRTEHTEAF

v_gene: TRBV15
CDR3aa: ATSTYRGSYEQY

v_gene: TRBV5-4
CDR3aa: ASSRDREGYT

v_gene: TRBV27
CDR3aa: ASSLSSGSSGEQF

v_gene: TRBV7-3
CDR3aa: ASSLMMSGLAGNYEQY

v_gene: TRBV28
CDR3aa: ASSFFPGDTRRQNTEAF

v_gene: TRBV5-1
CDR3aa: ASSLGPTAYEQY

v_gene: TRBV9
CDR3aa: ASSGSRWGLAGGNEQF

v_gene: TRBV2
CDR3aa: ASSEGGAQETQY

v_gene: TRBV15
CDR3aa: ATSALPIAGRNTGELF